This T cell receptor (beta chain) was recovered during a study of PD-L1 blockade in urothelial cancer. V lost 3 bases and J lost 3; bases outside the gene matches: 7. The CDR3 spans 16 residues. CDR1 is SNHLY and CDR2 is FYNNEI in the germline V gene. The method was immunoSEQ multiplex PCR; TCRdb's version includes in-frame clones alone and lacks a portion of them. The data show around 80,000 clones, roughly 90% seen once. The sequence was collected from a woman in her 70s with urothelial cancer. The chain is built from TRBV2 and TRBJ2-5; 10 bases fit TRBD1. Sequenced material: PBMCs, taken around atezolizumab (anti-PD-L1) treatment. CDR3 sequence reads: CASSDLPGQGKETQYF. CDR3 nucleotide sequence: TGTGCCAGCAGTGACTTACCGGGACAGGGGAAAGAGACCCAGTACTTC. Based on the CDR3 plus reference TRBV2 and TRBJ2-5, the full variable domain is EPEVTQTPSHQVTQMGQEVILRCVPISNHLYFYWYRQILGQKVEFLVSFYNNEISEKSEIFDDQFSVERPDGSNFTLKIRSTKLEDSAMYFCASSDLPGQGKETQYFGPGTRLLVL.